This T cell receptor beta chain originates from a study of shared clonotypes between healthy human individuals. Profiled with immunoSEQ multiplex PCR; TCRdb holds only in-frame clones, not every one. The table lists over a million clones, approximately 80% of them singletons, with 0.61% in the top ten. Sample: memory CD4+ T cells from PBMCs. Documented subset: CD45RA-negative fraction. The receptor was derived from a young man in good health. Some clones in this sample may be carry-over from other donors' samples.

This chain's CDR3 is CASSSRGRGYTF. CDR3 sequence (DNA): TGTGCCAGCAGTTCGAGGGGGCGCGGCTACACCTTC. This sequence joins TRBV28 and TRBJ1-2; 7 bases are shared with TRBD1. The V and J ends lost 4 bases and 8 bases, in that order; junction bases with no gene match: 4. Germline V gene lookup returns CDR1 MDHEN and CDR2 SYDVKM. The CDR3 runs to 12 residues.